This record concerns one TCR beta chain sequence. The data derive from a study of T cell responses to AZD1222 COVID-19 vaccine. Assay: immunoSEQ multiplex PCR; the TCRdb copy retains only in-frame clones and omits some. Among 150,000 to 200,000 clones listed, around 90% were seen once. This clonotype was obtained from an adult in good health. The sequencing used peripheral blood, collected on day 0 of AZD1222 vaccination.

The CDR3, as DNA: TGTGCCAGCAGCCTAGACAGGGTTCGCGGCTACACCTTC. Residues: CASSLDRVRGYTF. This chain links TRBV14 with TRBJ1-2, with 7 bases identical to TRBD1. Trimming cost V 4 bases and J 8 bases; bases outside gene matches: 7. The germline CDR1 and CDR2 sequences are SGHDN and FVKESK. CDR3 length: 13 amino acids.